This record concerns one T cell receptor beta chain sequence. These data originate in a study of blood T cell repertoires in COVID-19. Overall study context: Researchers got acute and convalescent COVID-19 samples from the United States, Italy and Spain.

Profiled with immunoSEQ multiplex PCR; TCRdb holds only in-frame clones, not every one. Of approximately 150,000 clones in the sample, 65% to 90% are singletons; the top ten hold 3% to 4%. The V segment lost 7 bases and the J segment 0 bases; nucleotides outside the gene matches: 9. Germline assignment: CDR1 SGHRS and CDR2 YFSETQ. This CDR3 region has 17 residues. This TCR came from a man aged 70 or older with acute or convalescent COVID-19. Input material: peripheral blood. This rearrangement joins TRBV5-1 to TRBJ2-7; 14 bases line up with TRBD2. CDR3: CASRPPGLAGDSYEQYF. Here the CDR3 DNA reads TGCGCCAGCCGACCTCCGGGACTAGCGGGGGACTCCTACGAGCAGTACTTC.